This T cell receptor (beta chain) was identified during a study of blood T cell repertoires in COVID-19. Study at large: Acute and convalescent COVID-19 specimens originated in the United States, Italy and Spain. In each case, the material was cDNA or gDNA derived from T cells, B-cell-depleted T cells, or PBMCs.

Per the study methods: For nucleated cells, counts were estimated from reference gene primer amplification. The data were produced by immunoSEQ multiplex PCR, yet TCRdb's version contains in-frame clones alone and is incomplete. Clone size and V and J calls were adopted from that table, with D and trimming inferred from the DNA. The sample includes about 250,000 clones, roughly 88% of them seen just once. The CDR3 consists of 17 residues. Trimming removed 3 bases at V and 2 bases at J, with 16 bases between. CDR1 and CDR2 from the germline V gene are KGHSH and LQKENI. This clone came up a few times. Patients in Seattle were enrolled during active infection, then followed longitudinally.

Input material: peripheral blood. The chain combines TRBV18 with TRBJ2-2; TRBD1 might be the D (7 bases). The TCR comes from a woman in her 30s with COVID-19, enrolled during active disease. The CDR3 DNA reads as TGTGCCAGCTCACCGCGGGCGGGACAGAGTAACACCGGGGAGCTGTTTTTT. It codes for CASSPRAGQSNTGELFF.